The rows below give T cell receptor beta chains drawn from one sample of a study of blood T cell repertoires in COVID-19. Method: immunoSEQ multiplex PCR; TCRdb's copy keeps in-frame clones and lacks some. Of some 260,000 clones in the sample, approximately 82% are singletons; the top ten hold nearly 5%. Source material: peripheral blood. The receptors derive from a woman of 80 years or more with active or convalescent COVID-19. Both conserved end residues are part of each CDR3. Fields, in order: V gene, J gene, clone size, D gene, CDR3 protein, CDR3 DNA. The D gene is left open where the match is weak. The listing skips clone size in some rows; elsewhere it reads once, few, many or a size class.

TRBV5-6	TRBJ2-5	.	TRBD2	CASSLFGSGGETQYF	TGTGCCAGCAGCTTGTTCGGGTCGGGAGGAGAGACCCAGTACTTC
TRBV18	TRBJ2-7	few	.	CASSPSRDSYEQYF	TGTGCCAGCTCACCATCCCGGGACTCCTACGAGCAGTACTTC
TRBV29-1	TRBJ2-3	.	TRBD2	CSVETSGSPDTQYF	TGCAGCGTTGAAACTAGCGGGAGCCCAGATACGCAGTATTTT
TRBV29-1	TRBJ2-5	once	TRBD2	CSVRGLAAQETQYF	TGCAGCGTTAGAGGACTAGCGGCGCAAGAGACCCAGTACTTC
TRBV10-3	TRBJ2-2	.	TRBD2	CAISEAGVRRELFF	TGTGCCATCAGTGAGGCGGGAGTCCGGCGGGAGCTGTTTTTT
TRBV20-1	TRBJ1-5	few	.	CSAGGGYQPQHF	TGCAGTGCTGGTGGGGGCTATCAGCCCCAGCATTTT
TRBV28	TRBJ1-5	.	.	CASRYGPGQPQHF	TGTGCCAGCAGATACGGTCCGGGGCAGCCCCAGCATTTT
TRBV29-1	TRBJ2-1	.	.	CSVLAPGRSWEQFF	TGCAGCGTCCTCGCACCGGGTAGAAGTTGGGAGCAGTTCTTC
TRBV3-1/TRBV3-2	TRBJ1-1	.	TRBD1	CASSPTGAGDTEAFF	TGTGCCAGCAGCCCGACAGGGGCCGGGGACACTGAAGCTTTCTTT
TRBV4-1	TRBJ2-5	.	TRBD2	CASSPLLAAQETQYF	TGCGCCAGCAGCCCATTACTAGCGGCCCAAGAGACCCAGTACTTC
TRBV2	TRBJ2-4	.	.	CASMLGRNIQYF	TGTGCCAGCATGTTAGGGAGGAACATTCAGTACTTC
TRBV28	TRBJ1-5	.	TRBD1	CASSGTGAGNQPQHF	TGTGCCAGCAGTGGTACAGGGGCGGGCAATCAGCCCCAGCATTTT
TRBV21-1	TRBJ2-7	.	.	CASRPTGNEQYF	TGTGCCAGCAGACCGACAGGTAACGAGCAGTACTTC
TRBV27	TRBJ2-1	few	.	CASRAPTRRNEQFF	TGTGCCAGCAGAGCCCCCACGAGGCGGAATGAGCAGTTCTTC
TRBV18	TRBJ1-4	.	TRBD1	CASSPWTGGEKLFF	TGTGCCAGCTCACCGTGGACAGGTGGTGAAAAACTGTTTTTT
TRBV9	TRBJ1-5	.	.	CASAIGINQPQHF	TGTGCCAGTGCAATCGGTATCAATCAGCCCCAGCATTTT
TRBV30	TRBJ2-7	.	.	CAWSVGGPSSYEQYF	TGTGCCTGGAGTGTTGGTGGGCCAAGCTCCTACGAGCAGTACTTC
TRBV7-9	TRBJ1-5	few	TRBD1	CASSGGTDSNQPQHF	TGTGCCAGCAGCGGAGGGACAGATAGCAATCAGCCCCAGCATTTT
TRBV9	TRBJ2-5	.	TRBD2	CASSVGGGGAGETQYF	TGTGCCAGCAGCGTAGGCGGCGGGGGGGCCGGAGAGACCCAGTACTTC
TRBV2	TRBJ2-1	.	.	CASSDFQVTFF	TGTGCCAGCAGTGACTTCCAGGTAACCTTCTTC
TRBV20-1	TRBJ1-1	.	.	CSARQNTEAFF	TGCAGTGCTAGACAGAACACTGAAGCTTTCTTT
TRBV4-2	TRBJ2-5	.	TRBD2	CASSPSWGLAAETQYF	TGTGCCAGCAGCCCGTCCTGGGGACTAGCAGCTGAGACCCAGTACTTC
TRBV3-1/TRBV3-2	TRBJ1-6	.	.	CASSGLDNSPLHF	TGTGCCAGCAGCGGCTTGGATAATTCACCCCTCCACTTT
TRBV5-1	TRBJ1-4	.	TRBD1	CASSSGQGGEKLFF	TGCGCCAGCAGCTCCGGACAGGGAGGGGAAAAACTGTTTTTT
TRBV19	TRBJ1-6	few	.	CASSQGSNNSPLHF	TGTGCCAGTAGCCAGGGCTCTAATAATTCACCCCTCCACTTT
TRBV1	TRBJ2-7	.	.	CTSSHEPKNDYPYEQYF	TGCACCAGCAGCCACGAGCCCAAAAACGATTACCCCTACGAGCAGTACTTC
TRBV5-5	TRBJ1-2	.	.	CASRQGGYGYTF	TGTGCCAGCAGACAGGGTGGCTATGGCTACACCTTC
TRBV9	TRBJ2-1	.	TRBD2	CASSVAAGVLNEQFF	TGTGCCAGCAGCGTAGCGGCGGGAGTTTTGAATGAGCAGTTCTTC
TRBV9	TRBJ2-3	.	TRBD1	CASSDGGTGDADTQYF	TGTGCCAGCAGCGACGGTGGGACAGGTGACGCAGATACGCAGTATTTT
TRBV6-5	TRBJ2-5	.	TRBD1	CASRKQGASETQYF	TGTGCCAGCAGGAAACAGGGGGCCAGTGAGACCCAGTACTTC
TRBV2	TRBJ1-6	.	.	CASRPREGNSPLHF	TGTGCCAGCAGGCCCAGGGAAGGGAATTCACCCCTCCACTTT
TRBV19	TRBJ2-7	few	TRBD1	CASSIQQGAQQYF	TGTGCCAGTAGTATTCAACAGGGGGCTCAGCAGTACTTC
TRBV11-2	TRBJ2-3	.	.	CASSLDHTDTQYF	TGTGCCAGCAGCTTAGATCACACAGATACGCAGTATTTT
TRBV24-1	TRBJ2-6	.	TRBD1	CATPSDRKKTSGANVLTF	TGTGCCACCCCCTCGGACAGGAAAAAGACCTCTGGGGCCAACGTCCTGACTTTC
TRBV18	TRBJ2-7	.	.	CASSPQGEKEYEQYF	TGTGCCAGCTCACCACAGGGGGAAAAGGAATACGAGCAGTACTTC
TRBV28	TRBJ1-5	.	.	CASRLGAAWEEPQHF	TGTGCCAGCAGGCTTGGAGCCGCTTGGGAGGAGCCCCAGCATTTT
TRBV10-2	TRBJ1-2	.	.	CASSGGRGPDYGYTF	TGCGCCAGCAGCGGGGGGAGAGGGCCAGACTATGGCTACACCTTC
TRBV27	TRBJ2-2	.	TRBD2	CASSLSIQRGGLYPGELFF	TGTGCCAGCAGTTTATCGATCCAGCGGGGGGGCCTTTATCCCGGGGAGCTGTTTTTT
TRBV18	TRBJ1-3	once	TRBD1	CASSLKTGSSGNTIYF	TGTGCCAGCTCACTCAAGACAGGGAGCTCTGGAAACACCATATATTTT
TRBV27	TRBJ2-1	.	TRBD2	CASTRTSGYNEQFF	TGTGCCAGCACCAGGACTAGCGGGTACAATGAGCAGTTCTTC
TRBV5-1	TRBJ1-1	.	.	CASSDAGGRVAEAFF	TGCGCCAGCAGCGACGCGGGGGGCAGGGTCGCTGAAGCTTTCTTT
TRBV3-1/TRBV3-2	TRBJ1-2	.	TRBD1	CASSPPTGAPNYGYTF	TGTGCCAGCAGCCCTCCGACAGGGGCCCCTAACTATGGCTACACCTTC
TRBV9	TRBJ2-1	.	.	CASSVSRAESNGENEQFF	TGTGCCAGCAGCGTAAGCAGGGCAGAGAGTAACGGTGAGAATGAGCAGTTCTTC
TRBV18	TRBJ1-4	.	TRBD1	CASSPGGPGQGDEKLFF	TGTGCCAGCTCACCGGGGGGTCCGGGACAGGGCGATGAAAAACTGTTTTTT
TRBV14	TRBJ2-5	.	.	CASSRGSRETQYF	TGTGCCAGCAGTCGGGGATCTAGAGAGACCCAGTACTTC
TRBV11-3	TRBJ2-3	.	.	CASSLGFPGPDTQYF	TGTGCCAGCAGCTTAGGGTTCCCTGGCCCAGATACGCAGTATTTT
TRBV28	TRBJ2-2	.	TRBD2	CASSLVVGGRTGELFF	TGTGCCAGCAGTTTAGTTGTGGGAGGGCGCACCGGGGAGCTGTTTTTT
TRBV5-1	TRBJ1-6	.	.	CASSLRSLGENNSPLHF	TGCGCCAGCAGCTTACGTTCCCTAGGTGAAAATAATTCACCCCTCCACTTT
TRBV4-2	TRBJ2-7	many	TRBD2	CASSQVGGSYEQYF	TGTGCCAGCAGCCAGGTAGGCGGGAGCTACGAGCAGTACTTC
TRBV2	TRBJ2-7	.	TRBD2	CASSSGGAEQYF	TGTGCCAGCAGTTCCGGGGGGGCCGAGCAGTACTTC
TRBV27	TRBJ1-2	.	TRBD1	CASSLGGGAVGYTF	TGTGCCAGCAGTTTAGGAGGGGGCGCGGTTGGCTACACCTTC
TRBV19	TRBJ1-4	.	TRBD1	CASSRQGLREKLFF	TGTGCCAGTAGTCGACAGGGGCTTCGCGAAAAACTGTTTTTT
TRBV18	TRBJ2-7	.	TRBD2	CASSPPGTSGSSYEQYF	TGTGCCAGCTCCCCTCCCGGGACTAGCGGAAGCTCCTACGAGCAGTACTTC
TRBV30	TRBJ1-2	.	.	CAWSVNRVAYGYTF	TGTGCCTGGAGTGTCAACAGGGTCGCCTATGGCTACACCTTC
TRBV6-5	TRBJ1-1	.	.	CASSMTLNTEAFF	TGTGCCAGCAGTATGACATTGAACACTGAAGCTTTCTTT
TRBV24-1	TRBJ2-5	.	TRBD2	CATSEGGLAGVSETQYF	TGTGCCACCAGTGAAGGGGGACTAGCGGGAGTTTCAGAGACCCAGTACTTC
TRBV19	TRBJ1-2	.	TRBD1	CASSIGQGPYGYTF	TGTGCCAGTAGTATTGGACAGGGGCCTTATGGCTACACCTTC
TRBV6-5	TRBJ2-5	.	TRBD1	CASSSGTGGRVGTQYF	TGTGCCAGCAGTTCCGGGACAGGGGGCCGAGTTGGGACCCAGTACTTC
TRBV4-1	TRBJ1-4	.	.	CASSPETDSPNEKLFF	TGCGCCAGCAGCCCCGAAACGGACAGCCCGAATGAAAAACTGTTTTTT